The clone carrying this TCR beta chain was recorded many times. Its antigen is not identified. The method was immunoSEQ multiplex PCR; TCRdb's version includes in-frame clones alone and lacks a portion of them. Among just over 50,000 clones, 84% were seen once, and the ten largest hold 3% to 3.5%. This CDR3 is built from 14 residues. Germline-derived CDR1 and CDR2 are SNHLY and FYNNEI. Between the trimmed V and J ends, which lost 7 bases and 4 bases, there was a span of 14 bases. Blood specimens came from baseline, cycle 4 day 1, and cycle 7 day 1. The sample originates from a study of OX40 agonist ivuxolimab in advanced cancers. Turning to the study itself: Prior anti-PD-1, anti-PD-L1 or anti-CTLA-4 therapy did not bar entry, and more than 35% had some.

Regarding the study as a whole: Some patients without response likewise showed low normalized clonal expansion.

This chain links TRBV2 with TRBJ1-5; maybe TRBD1 (6 bases). The TCR originated in an adult with an advanced solid tumor such as melanoma, head and neck, liver or kidney cancer. The source was CD4+ or CD8+ T cells sorted from blood, collected in a trial of the OX40 agonist ivuxolimab. In DNA, the CDR3 is TGTGCCAGCAAAAGGGGGGCGCGGAATCAGCCCCAGCATTTT. Amino acid sequence: CASKRGARNQPQHF.